What follows are 30 T cell receptor beta chains derived from one specimen sequenced in a study of T cells in Graves' hyperthyroidism and ophthalmopathy. There were TCR beta CDR3 regions amplified from RNA transcripts. HTBI primers were used for first-round RT-PCR of the TCR CDR3. TCRdb passed the multiplex PCR reads through MiXCR, listing each CDR3 protein once. Among about 250,000 distinct CDR3 sequences, around 24% were seen once, and the ten largest hold around 40%. Sequencing was done on a sample of blood. These receptors were collected from a woman aged 40 to 55 with Graves' ophthalmopathy.

This chain joins TRBV11-2 and TRBJ1-5, with D possibly matching TRBD1 (6 bases). Trimming pared 1 base from V and 2 bases from J, leaving 21 bases between. The CDR3 runs 19 residues. Germline V gives CDR1 SGHAT, CDR2 FQNNGV. CDR3 DNA: TGTGCCAGCAGCTTAGTCTTCGGTCCGGGGGGCGCGGGCAATCAGCCCCAGCATTTT. This translates into CASSLVFGPGGAGNQPQHF.

This clonotype came up many times. The chain is built from TRBV20-1 and TRBJ1-5; 9 nucleotides agree with TRBD1. The germline V gene encodes CDR1 DFQATT and CDR2 SNEGSKA (reference sequence). V lost 0 bases, J lost 3 bases, and 6 bases stayed unmatched. The CDR3 has 16 residues. The CDR3 coding sequence is TGCAGTGCTAGAGAGTCCGGGACAGGGTACAATCAGCCCCAGCATTTT. It translates to CSARESGTGYNQPQHF.

This clonotype was detected ten times or more. This chain's CDR3 is CASGGNTGELFF. As DNA, the CDR3 is TGTGCCAGCGGAGGAAATACCGGGGAGCTGTTTTTT. J is TRBJ2-2 and V is TRBV6-5, with a tentative D call TRBD2 (5 bases). Trimming shortened V by 8 bases and J by 5 bases, and 9 bases separated the two germline ends. Germline V gene lookup returns CDR1 MNHEY and CDR2 SVGAGI. The CDR3 spans 12 residues.

This clonotype was seen just once. A read error is possible here, since a much larger clone lies one base away. The chain is built from TRBV28 and TRBJ2-7; TRBD2 aligns across 7 bases. The J call is in doubt because the DNA end fits TRBJ2-1 better. This CDR3 is built from 15 residues. Germline V CDR1 and CDR2: MDHEN, SYDVKM. This CDR3 is CASSWPSAGFYEQFF. The CDR3 DNA sequence: TGTGCCAGCAGCTGGCCGTCAGCGGGGTTCTACGAGCAGTTCTTC.

Ten or more counts support this clonotype. Here the CDR3 reads CASTHCLAGNCADTQYF. CDR3 nucleotides: TGTGCCAGCACGCACTGCCTAGCGGGAAATTGCGCAGATACGCAGTATTTT. The chain recombines TRBV2 with TRBJ2-3; 9 positions match TRBD2. From germline, CDR1 is SNHLY and CDR2 FYNNEI. This CDR3 has 17 amino acids. V was pared by 7 bases and J by 4 bases, with 15 bases of the junction left unmatched.

The CDR3 protein is CASSEEGVGTEAFF. CDR3 in DNA: TGTGCCAGCAGTGAAGAGGGGGTTGGCACTGAAGCTTTCTTT. The chain links TRBV6-1 to TRBJ1-1, with a possible D match to TRBD1 (6 bases). The CDR3 contains 14 residues. Germline loops: CDR1 MNHNS, CDR2 SASEGT. V was pared by 1 base and J by 4 bases, with 10 bases between.

This clonotype showed up many times. The chain uses TRBV5-1 and TRBJ2-7, with 12 bases fitting TRBD1. Losses at the gene ends were 0 bases for V and 7 bases for J; bases not matched to a gene: 8. Germline V gene data show CDR1 as SGHRS and CDR2 as YFSETQ. The CDR3 extends over 16 amino acids. This chain's CDR3 is CASSLVPGQGAGEQYF. The CDR3 DNA reads TGCGCCAGCAGCTTGGTCCCGGGACAGGGGGCCGGGGAGCAGTACTTC.

The CDR3 nucleotides read TGTGCCAGCAGCTTAGGAGTCATAGGCTACGAGCAGTACTTC. The encoded protein is CASSLGVIGYEQYF. The chain employs TRBV7-9 and TRBJ2-7, with D unclear. There are 14 residues in the CDR3. Per germline, CDR1 SEHNR and CDR2 FQNEAQ (reference sequence). V was trimmed by 1 base and J by 3 bases, leaving 10 bases between them.

This clonotype was counted a few times. The chain combines TRBV12-5 with TRBJ2-5, with 10 bases fitting TRBD1. The CDR3 consists of 15 residues. With 4 bases clipped from V and 2 bases from J, the junction kept 4 bases outside the gene matches. CDR1 LGHNT and CDR2 FRNRAP come from the germline V gene. CDR3 DNA sequence: TGTGCTAGTGGTTGGGGACAGGGGTCACAAGAGACCCAGTACTTC. Translation gives CASGWGQGSQETQYF.

This clonotype has a count of ten or more. The chain employs TRBV28 and TRBJ1-3, with D possibly TRBD1 on 6 matching bases. Trimming took off 8 bases at V and 2 bases at J, with 13 bases between the two ends. The CDR3 contains 14 residues. Germline V gene lookup returns CDR1 MDHEN and CDR2 SYDVKM. The CDR3 here is CASVDRRTGNTIYF. The CDR3 DNA reads TGTGCCAGCGTGGACAGACGGACTGGAAACACCATATATTTT.

The table lists this clonotype with a few counts. This chain connects TRBV18 to TRBJ1-3; D gene uncertain. Per the germline V gene, CDR1 is KGHSH and CDR2 is LQKENI. The CDR3 is made up of 15 amino acids. V was pared by 3 bases and J by 0 bases, with 9 bases between. The CDR3 sequence: CASSPLENSGNTIYF. The CDR3 DNA sequence: TGTGCCAGCTCACCCCTAGAGAACTCTGGAAACACCATATATTTT.

The table lists this clonotype with many counts. The genes are TRBV11-2 and TRBJ1-5, with a weak D call TRBD1 (5 bases). The CDR3 loop spans 15 amino acids. Germline V gene lookup returns CDR1 SGHAT and CDR2 FQNNGV. V was cut by 7 bases and J by 1 base, with 14 bases left in between. In DNA form, the CDR3 reads TGTGCCAGCATCAAGGGCAGGGCAAGCAATCAGCCCCAGCATTTT. Amino acid sequence: CASIKGRASNQPQHF.

Remarks on this clonotype: One junction end does not reproduce the germline sequence, and a read error may be involved. The chain has TRBV4-1 and TRBJ1-2, with TRBD1 identical over 7 bases. The CDR3 loop spans 14 amino acids. CDR1 and CDR2 from the germline V gene are MGHRA and YSYEKL. CDR3 sequence reads: CASKTQQGFYGYTF. Written as DNA, the CDR3 is TGTGCCAGCAAGACTCAACAGGGGTTCTATGGCTACACCTTC.

In its sample, this clonotype was seen many times. The chain recombines TRBV5-1 with TRBJ1-1; D is uncertain. CDR3 length: 14 residues. The V gene's germline CDR1 is SGHRS and CDR2 YFSETQ. V was cut by 3 bases and J by 3 bases, with 12 bases left in between. The CDR3 DNA reads TGCGCCAGCAGCTCAAGGGCGTTGGACACTGAAGCTTTCTTT. Translation gives CASSSRALDTEAFF.

The genes are TRBV20-1 and TRBJ1-5; tentative D call: TRBD1 (5 bases). Germline CDR1 is DFQATT and CDR2 is SNEGSKA (reference sequence). Trimming removed 4 bases from V and 2 bases from J, with 9 bases in between. The length of the CDR3 is 13 residues. This CDR3 reads CSATRGGNQPQHF. The DNA for the CDR3 is TGCAGTGCTACCCGAGGGGGCAATCAGCCCCAGCATTTT.

This clonotype was seen at least ten times. The chain joins TRBV6-1 to TRBJ2-5; D might be TRBD1 (6 bases). The CDR3 spans 15 residues. Germline V gives CDR1 MNHNS, CDR2 SASEGT. V shed 2 bases and J shed 5 bases, with 15 bases lying between them. The CDR3 is CASSENPIRGETQYF. The CDR3 coding sequence is TGTGCCAGCAGTGAAAACCCCATTAGGGGGGAGACCCAGTACTTC.

This clonotype occurred many times. The chain carries TRBV6-5 and TRBJ1-5; 9 nucleotides agree with TRBD1. Germline V gives CDR1 MNHEY, CDR2 SVGAGI. CDR3 length equals 14 residues. Unmatched junction bases numbered 4, after V lost 8 bases and J lost 2 bases. The CDR3 spells CASHRTGGNQPQHF. The CDR3 DNA reads TGTGCCAGCCATCGGACAGGGGGCAATCAGCCCCAGCATTTT.

The chain couples TRBV6-5 to TRBJ2-7, with TRBD1 matching over 11 bases. The CDR3 is 15 amino acids. CDR1 MNHEY and CDR2 SVGAGI come from the germline V gene. V lost 4 bases to trimming and J lost 6 bases; unmatched junction nucleotides: 8. For the CDR3, the DNA is TGTGCCAGCAGTTCCTCGTGGACAGGGGGCTTCGAGCAGTACTTC. Translation: CASSSSWTGGFEQYF.

This clonotype occurred many times. At one of its ends the junction is not consistent with the germline gene, which may arise from a read error. The chain joins TRBV6-5 to TRBJ2-2; D ambiguous. Looked up from germline, CDR1 is MNHEY and CDR2 is SVGAGI. There are 13 residues in the CDR3. The CDR3 DNA follows: TGTGCCAGCATTTACTCGAGCACCGGGGAGCTGTTTTTT. It specifies CASIYSSTGELFF.

This clonotype was detected ten times or more. The chain employs TRBV20-1 and TRBJ1-5; TRBD1 matches 7 bases. With V trimmed by 6 bases and J by 3 bases, 8 bases remained unmatched. Germline values: CDR1 DFQATT, CDR2 SNEGSKA (reference sequence). This CDR3 region has 14 residues. Here the CDR3 DNA reads TGCAGTGCCTGGGGGACAGTCTCCAATCAGCCCCAGCATTTT. This codes for CSAWGTVSNQPQHF.

This clonotype was detected ten times or more. In DNA, the CDR3 is TGCGCCAGCAGCCCCGGGCGGGGACTAGCGGAGAGAGAGGCCGGGGAGCTGTTTTTT. This translates into CASSPGRGLAEREAGELFF. The chain uses TRBV5-1 and TRBJ2-2; 11 bases line up with TRBD2. Germline V gene lookup returns CDR1 SGHRS and CDR2 YFSETQ. There are 19 residues in the CDR3. The junction had 17 bases not matched to a gene; V was cut back by 4 bases and J by 6 bases.

This clonotype showed up many times. Written as DNA, the CDR3 is TGCAGCGGTAACCCTACAGGGTCCGAGACCCAGTACTTC. Translation: CSGNPTGSETQYF. V gene TRBV29-1 combines with J gene TRBJ2-5; D is perhaps TRBD1 (6 bases). V gave up 7 bases and J gave up 5 bases, with 17 bases separating them. This CDR3 region has 13 residues. Per germline, CDR1 SQVTM and CDR2 ANQGSEA.

Many counts were recorded for this clonotype. The chain carries TRBV6-1 and TRBJ2-7; D may be TRBD1 (5 bases). The CDR3 totals 15 residues. The germline V and J ends were trimmed by 0 bases and 1 base, with 10 bases remaining between them. The germline gives CDR1 MNHNS, CDR2 SASEGT. This chain's CDR3 is CASSEAETESYEQYF. CDR3 DNA sequence: TGTGCCAGCAGTGAAGCGGAGACAGAATCCTACGAGCAGTACTTC.

This clonotype showed up many times. The CDR3 is CSASSTGVGLREQYF. The CDR3 DNA reads TGCAGTGCTAGTTCAACGGGAGTGGGTCTTCGCGAGCAGTACTTC. The chain links TRBV20-1 to TRBJ2-7; D might be TRBD2 (6 bases). V lost 3 bases and J lost 6, with 21 bases in between. Germline loops: CDR1 DFQATT, CDR2 SNEGSKA (reference sequence). The CDR3 is 15 residues long.

This clonotype was observed at least ten times. The chain couples TRBV19 to TRBJ2-7; 8 nucleotides agree with TRBD1. Unmatched junction bases numbered 6, after V lost 4 bases and J lost 1 base. The CDR3 totals 15 residues. CDR1 and CDR2 from the germline V gene are LNHDA and SQIVND (reference sequence). The CDR3 protein is CASSTSGTGSYEQYF. CDR3 sequence (DNA): TGTGCCAGTAGTACATCGGGGACAGGTTCCTACGAGCAGTACTTC.

This clonotype has ten or more counts. CDR3 nucleotides: TGTGCCAGCAGCCACTATGGTTCGGGGAACACTGAAGCTTTCTTT. Protein: CASSHYGSGNTEAFF. The chain couples TRBV28 to TRBJ1-1; unclear D gene. Trimming left V 6 bases short and J 1 base short, with 15 bases between. Looked up from germline, CDR1 is MDHEN and CDR2 is SYDVKM. The CDR3 is 15 amino acids.

This clonotype has ten or more counts. J is TRBJ2-2 and V is TRBV27; D perhaps matches TRBD2 (5 bases). This CDR3 spans 13 amino acids. Trimming pared 6 bases from V and 4 bases from J, leaving 9 bases between. Germline values: CDR1 MNHEY, CDR2 SMNVEV (reference sequence). The CDR3 bases are TGTGCCAGCAGCGGCGGGCGCACCGGGGAGCTGTTTTTT. It translates to CASSGGRTGELFF.

This clonotype was picked up many times. The rearrangement joins TRBV11-2 to TRBJ2-7; 11 nucleotides align to TRBD1. J was trimmed by 4 bases and V by 5 bases; bases with no gene match: 10. This CDR3 spans 16 amino acids. Per germline, CDR1 SGHAT and CDR2 FQNNGV. The CDR3 DNA reads as TGTGCCAGCAGCCCCCGGGACAGGGGGAAGATATACGAGCAGTACTTC. This gives the protein CASSPRDRGKIYEQYF.

J is TRBJ2-2 and V is TRBV6-1; TRBD2 matches at 11 bases. With 8 bases clipped from V and 7 bases from J, the junction kept 9 bases outside the gene matches. Germline assignment: CDR1 MNHNS and CDR2 SASEGT. The CDR3 is 15 residues long. Here the CDR3 reads CASGRTSGCGGELFF. The CDR3 DNA sequence: TGTGCCAGCGGGCGGACTAGCGGGTGTGGCGGGGAGCTGTTTTTT.

Remarks on this clonotype: One end of the junction fails to match germline, which may point to a read error. This rearrangement joins TRBV24-1 to TRBJ2-7; 8 bases align to TRBD1. Germline V CDR1 and CDR2: KGHDR, SFDVKD. The CDR3 is made up of 15 amino acids. The CDR3 DNA is TGTGTCACCAGTGACCCCGGACAGGGAAAGTACGAGCAGTACTTC. Its protein is CVTSDPGQGKYEQYF.